The 17 T cell receptor beta chains reported below all come from one sample, sequenced in a study of cytomegalovirus exposure and HLA in healthy donors. Both 60 Vbeta primers and 13 Jbeta primers went into the PCR. The table came from immunoSEQ multiplex PCR; TCRdb's copy has only in-frame clones and leaves some out. This sample has about 160,000 clones, with roughly 80% found just once. Sequencing was carried out using PBMCs. Receptor source: a man aged 25-40 years in good health and CMV-seropositive.

The rearrangement uses TRBV15 and TRBJ1-6, with D possibly being TRBD1 (5 bases). The ends were cut back, 1 base at V and 10 bases at J, with 14 bases in the middle. Germline values: CDR1 LNHNV, CDR2 YYDKDF (reference sequence). The CDR3 runs to 15 residues. The CDR3 DNA reads as TGTGCCACCAGCAGAGTAGGGGTGGTCGACTCACCCCTCCACTTT. Translating gives CATSRVGVVDSPLHF.

The chain recombines TRBV5-1 with TRBJ1-1; D is undetermined. The CDR3 has 13 residues. Germline V gene data show CDR1 as SGHRS and CDR2 as YFSETQ. V dropped 2 bases and J dropped 4 bases, with 9 bases sitting between them. The CDR3 sequence: CASSFPGVTEAFF. In DNA form, the CDR3 reads TGCGCCAGCAGCTTCCCGGGTGTCACTGAAGCTTTCTTT.

This clone appeared once. This rearrangement joins TRBV5-6 to TRBJ2-5, with D possibly TRBD2 on 7 matching bases. Deletions cut 3 bases from V and 4 bases from J, with 16 bases between. This CDR3 has 15 residues. Germline V gene data show CDR1 as SGHDT and CDR2 as YYEEEE. This CDR3 reads CASSWGQGRGETQYF. As DNA, the CDR3 is TGTGCCAGCAGCTGGGGTCAGGGGAGGGGAGAGACCCAGTACTTC.

The chain combines TRBV2 with TRBJ1-5; 9 bases match TRBD1. The CDR3 has 15 residues. Germline-derived CDR1 and CDR2 are SNHLY and FYNNEI. V gave up 4 bases and J gave up 3 bases; unmatched junction bases: 4. This CDR3 is CASSVRTGANQPQHF. CDR3 nucleotides: TGTGCCAGCAGTGTTAGGACAGGGGCCAATCAGCCCCAGCATTTT.

This clone was picked up one time. This chain links TRBV18 with TRBJ2-7; the D gene is possibly TRBD2 (5 bases). Germline lookup yields CDR1 KGHSH and CDR2 LQKENI. This CDR3 is built from 13 residues. V lost 0 bases and J lost 4, with 7 bases in between. CDR3 sequence: CASSPPSGYEQYF. The CDR3 region has the DNA TGTGCCAGCTCACCACCGTCGGGGTACGAGCAGTACTTC.

The chain couples TRBV11-2 to TRBJ2-3; maybe TRBD1 (6 bases). Germline assignment: CDR1 SGHAT and CDR2 FQNNGV. The CDR3 runs to 14 residues. V lost 5 bases and J 4 bases, leaving 13 bases between the germline ends. The CDR3 reads CASSTYREADTQYF. The CDR3 DNA reads as TGTGCCAGCAGCACCTACAGGGAAGCAGATACGCAGTATTTT.

This clone was found once. The chain couples TRBV5-1 to TRBJ2-3; 7 bases align to TRBD1. The germline V gene has CDR1 SGHRS and CDR2 YFSETQ. The CDR3 runs 15 residues. V dropped 4 bases and J dropped 2; count of bases not matched to a gene: 7. The CDR3 DNA follows: TGCGCCAGCAGCGTTACAGGGGATTCCACAGATACGCAGTATTTT. It yields the protein CASSVTGDSTDTQYF. Full variable domain (outside the CDR3, taken from reference TRBV5-1 and TRBJ2-3): KAGVTQTPRYLIKTRGQQVTLSCSPISGHRSVSWYQQTPGQGLQFLFEYFSETQRNKGNFPGRFSGRQFSNSRSEMNVSTLELGDSALYLCASSVTGDSTDTQYFGPGTRLTVL.

The chain combines TRBV5-1 with TRBJ2-3, with TRBD2 as a possible D gene (6 bases). V shed 4 bases and J shed 2 bases, with 17 bases lying between them. Germline V gene data show CDR1 as SGHRS and CDR2 as YFSETQ. CDR3 length: 16 amino acids. As DNA, the CDR3 is TGCGCCAGCAGCGGCGCGCGGGGTGGAAACACAGATACGCAGTATTTT. Protein: CASSGARGGNTDTQYF.

The chain combines TRBV2 with TRBJ2-7; D not resolved. V lost 8 bases and J 6 bases, leaving 23 bases between the germline ends. The germline gives CDR1 SNHLY, CDR2 FYNNEI. The CDR3 is 15 residues long. In nucleotides, the CDR3 is TGTGCCAGCCACGACGCAGTCACTACTACTGGCGAGCAGTACTTC. Translation gives CASHDAVTTTGEQYF.

This clone was counted once. This rearrangement joins TRBV11-1 to TRBJ1-2; 8 bases are a match to TRBD1. V was pared by 5 bases and J by 7 bases, with 9 bases of the junction left unmatched. The CDR3 is made up of 14 amino acids. In germline, CDR1 is SGHAT, CDR2 FQDESV (reference sequence). DNA for the CDR3: TGTGCCAGCAGCCCTCGGACAGGGTTGGTTGGCTACACCTTC. The encoded protein is CASSPRTGLVGYTF. The full variable domain, its missing parts supplied by reference TRBV11-1 and TRBJ1-2, is EAEVAQSPRYKITEKSQAVAFWCDPISGHATLYWYRQILGQGPELLVQFQDESVVDDSQLPKDRFSAERLKGVDSTLKIQPAELGDSAMYLCASSPRTGLVGYTFGSGTRLTVV.

The chain couples TRBV6-5 to TRBJ1-1, with TRBD1 identical over 9 bases. The germline gives CDR1 MNHEY, CDR2 SVGAGI. V shed 4 bases, J shed 0 bases, and the junction held 3 bases outside the gene matches. CDR3 length equals 15 residues. The CDR3 DNA reads as TGTGCCAGCAGTTCGTACAGGGGGCTGAACACTGAAGCTTTCTTT. Translated: CASSSYRGLNTEAFF.

The gene calls are TRBV27 and TRBJ2-7, with 10 bases that match TRBD2. Germline CDR1 MNHEY, CDR2 SMNVEV (reference sequence). Trimming took 3 bases from V and 5 from J; bases not matched to a gene: 19. This CDR3 contains 19 residues. CDR3 DNA sequence: TGTGCCAGCAGTTTGGGGACAGGAAGGAGCGGGGGGGCAGCCAACGAGCAGTACTTC. It specifies CASSLGTGRSGGAANEQYF.

This chain joins TRBV10-3 and TRBJ2-1, with TRBD2 identical over 7 bases. The CDR3 sequence is 13 residues long. The germline V gene encodes CDR1 ENHRY and CDR2 SYGVKD. The ends lost 8 bases at V and 4 bases at J; junction bases unmatched: 5. The CDR3 region is CAIQTSEYNEQFF. In DNA, the CDR3 is TGTGCCATCCAAACTAGCGAATACAATGAGCAGTTCTTC.

This chain uses TRBV11-1 with TRBJ1-1, with 9 bases that match TRBD1. Germline CDR1 reads SGHAT; CDR2 reads FQDESV (reference sequence). Trimming removed 7 bases from V and 4 bases from J; junction bases left unmatched: 13. CDR3 length: 16 residues. For the CDR3, the DNA is TGTGCCAGCACGGACAGGGGCGGAATGGGGGGCACTGAAGCTTTCTTT. Amino acids: CASTDRGGMGGTEAFF.

Concerning this clone: Other DNA sequences in the same sample also yield this CDR3. The DNA of the CDR3 is TGTGCCAGCAGCGTAGCTGAGGGTAGGGAGACCCAGTACTTC. It translates to CASSVAEGRETQYF. The genes are TRBV9 and TRBJ2-5, with D maybe TRBD2 (5 bases). This CDR3 has 14 amino acids. Germline V CDR1 and CDR2: SGDLS, YYNGEE. Trimming took 0 bases from V and 5 from J, leaving 11 bases between them.

V usage is TRBV19 and J usage is TRBJ1-5; unclear D gene. The germline V gene has CDR1 LNHDA and CDR2 SQIVND (reference sequence). The CDR3 contains 14 residues. Trimming removed 1 base at V and 1 base at J, with 5 bases between. CDR3 DNA: TGTGCCAGTAGTATAGGCCGGAGCAATCAGCCCCAGCATTTT. This sequence encodes CASSIGRSNQPQHF.

The V gene is TRBV29-1, the J gene TRBJ1-4; the D gene is possibly TRBD1 (6 bases). Trimming pared 6 bases from V and 7 bases from J, leaving 15 bases between. There are 13 residues in the CDR3. The germline V gene encodes CDR1 SQVTM and CDR2 ANQGSEA. In DNA, the CDR3 is TGCAGCGTACTACAGGGAAGGACTGAAAAACTGTTTTTT. Residues: CSVLQGRTEKLFF. The full variable domain, rest sourced from reference TRBV29-1 and TRBJ1-4, is SAVISQKPSRDICQRGTSLTIQCQVDSQVTMMFWYRQQPGQSLTLIATANQGSEATYESGFVIDKFPISRPNLTFSTLTVSNMSPEDSSIYLCSVLQGRTEKLFFGSGTQLSVL.